The 26 T cell receptor beta chains given below trace back to one sample, sequenced in a study of T cell repertoires in cytomegalovirus infection. TCRdb processed the reads anew with MiXCR; each CDR3 protein has one entry. The sample carries approximately 910,000 distinct CDR3 sequences, 31% recorded once. The antigens these receptors bind are not known. The sequencing here drew on cultured CD8+ T cells from PBMCs, taken from culture after CMV antigen stimulation. Source of these receptors: a human donor in good health (CMV status not recorded). Some clones in this sample may be carry-over from other donors' samples.

CDR3 amino acids: CSARGGLTHLSYNEQFF. The CDR3, as DNA: TGCAGTGCTAGAGGGGGGCTAACGCACCTTTCCTACAATGAGCAGTTCTTC. The chain uses TRBV20-1 and TRBJ2-1; perhaps TRBD1 as D (6 bases). The germline CDR1 and CDR2 sequences are DFQATT and SNEGSKA (reference sequence). The CDR3 sequence is 17 residues long. V was cut by 1 base and J by 1 base, with 17 bases left in between.

The chain joins TRBV12-5 to TRBJ2-5; 10 bases map to TRBD1. CDR1 and CDR2 from the germline V gene are LGHNT and FRNRAP. The ends lost 2 bases at V and 5 bases at J; junction bases unmatched: 5. The length of the CDR3 is 15 residues. DNA for the CDR3: TGTGCTAGTGGTTTGTGGGACAGGGGAGGGGAGACCCAGTACTTC. Encoded protein: CASGLWDRGGETQYF.

This clonotype has a count of ten or more. The chain has TRBV7-2 and TRBJ1-4, with D perhaps TRBD1 (5 bases). The CDR3 runs 16 residues. V was pared by 5 bases and J by 3 bases, with 16 bases between. CDR1 SGHTA and CDR2 FQGNSA come from the germline V gene. The CDR3 DNA is TGTGCCAGCAGCCAAACTTCAGGGCGGGCTAATGAAAAACTGTTTTTT. As protein: CASSQTSGRANEKLFF. Full variable domain (outside the CDR3, taken from reference TRBV7-2 and TRBJ1-4): GAGVSQSPSNKVTEKGKDVELRCDPISGHTALYWYRQSLGQGLEFLIYFQGNSAPDKSGLPSDRFSAERTGGSVSTLTIQRTQQEDSAVYLCASSQTSGRANEKLFFGSGTQLSVL.

The chain employs TRBV6-6 and TRBJ1-5; 9 bases match TRBD1. The CDR3 sequence is 18 residues long. V lost 7 bases and J lost 0; bases outside the gene matches: 13. Germline CDR1 is MNHNY and CDR2 is SVGAGI (reference sequence). The CDR3 DNA is TGTGCCAGCACCCAATCCCGGGACAGGGTCTATAGCAATCAGCCCCAGCATTTT. Translated: CASTQSRDRVYSNQPQHF.

This clonotype was counted a few times. The chain has TRBV6-5 and TRBJ1-1; 7 nucleotides agree with TRBD1. Germline trimming cut 5 bases from V and 6 bases from J; bases unmatched to any gene: 12. The germline V gene has CDR1 MNHEY and CDR2 SVGAGI. This CDR3 contains 15 residues. The CDR3, as DNA: TGTGCCAGCAGTCCAGATCCAGGGGGGAAAGCTGAAGCTTTCTTT. It yields the protein CASSPDPGGKAEAFF.

In this sample, this clonotype turned up a few times. The chain recombines TRBV20-1 with TRBJ2-1; 9 positions match TRBD1. Looked up from germline, CDR1 is DFQATT and CDR2 is SNEGSKA (reference sequence). The V gene end was trimmed by 1 base and the J gene end by 1 base; junction bases not matched to a gene: 5. The CDR3 spans 16 residues. This CDR3 reads CSARVPGQGSYNEQFF. CDR3 nucleotides: TGCAGTGCTAGAGTCCCGGGACAGGGATCCTACAATGAGCAGTTCTTC.

The table lists this clonotype with a few counts. CDR3 DNA: TGCGCCAGCAGCCACGGACCCGATTATAGCACAGATACGCAGTATTTT. Translating it yields CASSHGPDYSTDTQYF. The rearrangement joins TRBV4-1 to TRBJ2-3; D gene unclear. Germline CDR1 and CDR2: MGHRA and YSYEKL. The ends were cut back, 3 bases at V and 0 bases at J, with 13 bases in the middle. The CDR3 totals 16 residues.

This clonotype appeared a few times. V is TRBV7-9 and J is TRBJ2-5, with TRBD2 matching over 16 bases. This CDR3 region has 19 residues. CDR1 SEHNR and CDR2 FQNEAQ come from the germline V gene (reference sequence). The trim removed 4 bases at V and 2 bases at J, leaving 10 bases unmatched. CDR3 amino acids: CASSSGTSGGEDVQETQYF. For the CDR3, the DNA is TGTGCCAGCAGCTCCGGGACTAGCGGGGGGGAGGATGTACAAGAGACCCAGTACTTC.

Comments on this clonotype: This may stem from a read error, because a much larger clone lies one nucleotide away. The chain couples TRBV19 to TRBJ2-2; D unresolved. The CDR3 contains 12 residues. Germline V gene sequence: CDR1 LNHDA, CDR2 SQIVND (reference sequence). Trimming shortened V by 0 bases and J by 6 bases, and 2 bases separated the two germline ends. The CDR3 loop is CASSIEAGELFF. CDR3 nucleotides: TGTGCCAGTAGTATAGAGGCCGGGGAGCTGTTTTTT.

The sample holds a few counts of this clonotype. This sequence joins TRBV6-1 and TRBJ2-1; a possible D gene is TRBD1 (5 bases). CDR1 and CDR2 from the germline V gene are MNHNS and SASEGT. Trimming took off 0 bases at V and 4 bases at J, with 10 bases between the two ends. This CDR3 is built from 15 residues. The CDR3 DNA follows: TGTGCCAGCAGTGAAGCGGGGCAGACTTACAATGAGCAGTTCTTC. Encoded protein: CASSEAGQTYNEQFF.

This clonotype was recorded at least ten times. This chain links TRBV28 with TRBJ1-6; no definite D call. The CDR3 is made up of 16 amino acids. The V end was cut by 3 bases, the J end by 3 bases, with 12 bases between. In germline, CDR1 is MDHEN, CDR2 SYDVKM. In DNA form, the CDR3 reads TGTGCCAGCAGTTTTTCCGGGAAAGGCTATAATTCACCCCTCCACTTT. Encoded protein: CASSFSGKGYNSPLHF.

This chain connects TRBV4-1 to TRBJ1-5; a weak D match, TRBD1 (6 bases). V was shortened by 1 base and J by 4 bases, with 14 bases between the two germline ends. Germline-derived CDR1 and CDR2 are MGHRA and YSYEKL. This CDR3 has 16 residues. The CDR3 loop reads CASSQGWQGPNQPQHF. The DNA for the CDR3 is TGCGCCAGCAGCCAAGGGTGGCAGGGGCCTAATCAGCCCCAGCATTTT.

Comments on this clonotype: One junction end disagrees with the germline gene, perhaps due to a read error. CDR3 nucleotide sequence: TGTACCAGCAGGCAACCCTTATACAATGAGCAGTTCTTC. Translated: CTSRQPLYNEQFF. This chain uses TRBV6-2 or TRBV6-3 with TRBJ2-1; D is ambiguous. The CDR3 consists of 13 residues. From germline, CDR1 is MNHEY and CDR2 SVGEGT.

At least ten counts were recorded for this clonotype. The chain joins TRBV12-3 or TRBV12-4 to TRBJ2-3; D remains ambiguous. Trimming stripped 3 bases from V and 0 bases from J, with 10 bases between. The CDR3 is made up of 15 amino acids. The DNA for the CDR3 is TGTGCCAGCAGTTTTGGAGACACTAGCACAGATACGCAGTATTTT. Amino acids: CASSFGDTSTDTQYF.

This clonotype was seen more than once but under ten times. This rearrangement joins TRBV28 to TRBJ2-5; weak D call: TRBD2 (6 bases). CDR1 and CDR2 from the germline V gene are MDHEN and SYDVKM. Trimming pared 7 bases from V and 5 bases from J, leaving 17 bases between. The CDR3 totals 14 residues. CDR3 in DNA: TGTGCCAGCACCCCCTGGGGGGTGGGGGAGACCCAGTACTTC. This codes for CASTPWGVGETQYF.

This clonotype has a handful of counts. V and J are TRBV6-1 and TRBJ2-7, with a possible D match to TRBD1 (6 bases). The CDR3 runs to 12 residues. V was shortened by 10 bases and J by 2 bases, with 12 bases between the two germline ends. In germline, CDR1 is MNHNS, CDR2 SASEGT. The CDR3 DNA reads as TGTGCCATTTCCAGGGGACCCTACGAGCAGTACGTC. Translation: CAISRGPYEQYV.

This clonotype turned up a few times. The rearrangement links TRBV27 to TRBJ2-7; TRBD2 matches 7 bases. J gave up 3 bases and V 4 bases, and 12 bases lay outside the gene matches. The germline gives CDR1 MNHEY, CDR2 SMNVEV (reference sequence). The CDR3 sequence is 16 residues long. The CDR3 DNA sequence: TGTGCCAGCAGTTCGGGGGGACCGTCAAAGGGCTACGAGCAGTACGTC. Its protein is CASSSGGPSKGYEQYV.

The gene calls are TRBV6-1 and TRBJ1-2, with D possibly TRBD1 on 5 matching bases. Per germline, CDR1 MNHNS and CDR2 SASEGT. Trimming cost V 7 bases and J 6 bases, with 9 bases left between them. This CDR3 is built from 11 residues. The CDR3 spells CASKGINGYTF. In DNA, the CDR3 is TGTGCCAGCAAGGGGATTAATGGCTACACCTTC.

This clonotype has just a few counts. The V gene is TRBV6-1, the J gene TRBJ2-1; 10 bases map to TRBD1. With V trimmed by 2 bases and J by 1 base, 2 bases remained unmatched. CDR1 and CDR2 from the germline V gene are MNHNS and SASEGT. The CDR3 has 16 residues. The CDR3 DNA reads TGTGCCAGCAGTGAATGGGGACAGGGGTCCTACAATGAGCAGTTCTTC. Encoded protein: CASSEWGQGSYNEQFF.

The chain employs TRBV5-5 and TRBJ1-1; a weak D match, TRBD1 (6 bases). The CDR3 is 16 residues long. Trimming stripped 1 base from V and 3 bases from J, with 16 bases between. Germline loops: CDR1 SGHKS, CDR2 YYEKEE (reference sequence). The CDR3: CASSLINTGIDTEAFF. CDR3 nucleotide sequence: TGTGCCAGCAGCTTGATTAATACAGGGATCGACACTGAAGCTTTCTTT. Drawing the rest from reference TRBV5-5 and TRBJ1-1, the complete variable domain is DAGVTQSPTHLIKTRGQQVTLRCSPISGHKSVSWYQQVLGQGPQFIFQYYEKEERGRGNFPDRFSARQFPNYSSELNVNALLLGDSALYLCASSLINTGIDTEAFFGQGTRLTVV.

This clonotype turned up a few times. The chain links TRBV19 to TRBJ1-2, with D possibly being TRBD1 (6 bases). The ends were cut back, 7 bases at V and 5 bases at J, with 20 bases in the middle. The CDR3 sequence is 15 residues long. Germline V lookup: CDR1 LNHDA, CDR2 SQIVND (reference sequence). The CDR3 region is CASMDRLFHTYGYTF. Here the CDR3 DNA reads TGTGCCAGTATGGACAGACTCTTTCACACTTATGGCTACACCTTC. Full variable domain (remainder filled in from reference TRBV19 and TRBJ1-2): DGGITQSPKYLFRKEGQNVTLSCEQNLNHDAMYWYRQDPGQGLRLIYYSQIVNDFQKGDIAEGYSVSREKKESFPLTVTSAQKNPTAFYLCASMDRLFHTYGYTFGSGTRLTVV.

In this sample, this clonotype turned up a few times. The rearrangement joins TRBV25-1 to TRBJ2-1; 7 nucleotides agree with TRBD2. V shed 10 bases and J 8 bases; nucleotides not matched to a gene: 5. This CDR3 is 11 amino acids long. Germline V gene data show CDR1 as MGHDK and CDR2 as SYGVNS. CDR3 nucleotides: TGTGCCACCAAGCGGGGTCATGAGCAGTTCTTC. It specifies CATKRGHEQFF.

This clonotype was found a few times. This chain joins TRBV5-5 and TRBJ1-4, with D tentatively TRBD1 (5 bases). Trimming took off 4 bases at V and 0 bases at J, with 25 bases between the two ends. Germline V gene lookup returns CDR1 SGHKS and CDR2 YYEKEE (reference sequence). This CDR3 region has 20 residues. CDR3 sequence (DNA): TGTGCCAGCAGCACCCCACCGTTTGGGGCCGATGTTGCAACTAATGAAAAACTGTTTTTT. Protein: CASSTPPFGADVATNEKLFF.

This chain links TRBV5-5 with TRBJ1-2; 8 bases fit TRBD1. The CDR3 totals 15 residues. The V gene's germline CDR1 is SGHKS and CDR2 YYEKEE (reference sequence). J gave up 2 bases and V 2 bases, and 5 bases lay outside the gene matches. CDR3 coding DNA: TGTGCCAGCAGCTTCCGGACAGGGCCGAACTATGGCTACACCTTC. Protein: CASSFRTGPNYGYTF.

The chain's CDR3 is CASRRQGIETQYF. The CDR3 DNA reads TGTGCCAGCAGAAGACAGGGGATAGAGACCCAGTACTTC. The chain is built from TRBV6-1 and TRBJ2-5; 8 nucleotides line up with TRBD1. Germline loops: CDR1 MNHNS, CDR2 SASEGT. Unmatched junction bases numbered 4, after V lost 6 bases and J lost 4 bases. The CDR3 consists of 13 residues.

Concerning this clonotype: Since a much larger clone is just one base distant, this may be a read error. This chain joins TRBV6-1 and TRBJ2-7; D not certain. Germline V CDR1 and CDR2: MNHNS, SASEGT. This CDR3 contains 13 residues. In DNA form, the CDR3 reads TGTTCCAGCAGTGAATTGCTGTCCTACGAGCAGTACTTC. Encoded protein: CSSSELLSYEQYF.